These 26 T cell receptor beta chains share one sample of origin, sequenced in a study of beta chain features in type 1 diabetes. cDNA synthesis used the whole RNA isolate, giving expressed TCRB sequences. Measured with immunoSEQ multiplex PCR; TCRdb has only the in-frame clones, and not every one. This repertoire shows about 210,000 clones, 11% found once; its top ten account for 1% to 1.5%. The sequenced sample consisted of central memory CD4+ T cells from blood. The receptors were gathered from a man aged 18 to 35 in good health.

This rearrangement joins TRBV4-1 to TRBJ1-4, with a possible D match to TRBD1 (6 bases). The ends were cut back, 0 bases at V and 0 bases at J, with 11 bases in the middle. Germline V gene lookup returns CDR1 MGHRA and CDR2 YSYEKL. The CDR3 has 17 residues. CDR3 DNA: TGCGCCAGCAGCCAAGAGGTGGCAGGGGCAACTAATGAAAAACTGTTTTTT. Protein: CASSQEVAGATNEKLFF.

This chain joins TRBV9 and TRBJ2-2; D unclear. This CDR3 spans 13 amino acids. The germline gives CDR1 SGDLS, CDR2 YYNGEE. V lost 0 bases, J lost 4 bases, and 4 bases lay in between. This chain's CDR3 is CASSVGGTGELFF. The CDR3 nucleotides read TGTGCCAGCAGCGTAGGCGGCACCGGGGAGCTGTTTTTT.

This clone was observed a handful of times. The chain is built from TRBV7-2 and TRBJ2-2, with TRBD2 matching over 9 bases. CDR3 length: 17 residues. Germline V gives CDR1 SGHTA, CDR2 FQGNSA. V trimming: 6 bases; J trimming: 4 bases; junction bases outside the gene matches: 12. The CDR3 reads CASRNRRMGLATGELFF. The CDR3 coding sequence is TGTGCCAGCAGGAACAGGAGGATGGGACTAGCCACCGGGGAGCTGTTTTTT.

This clone has just a few counts. This chain links TRBV7-2 with TRBJ2-7, with no clear D. The CDR3 has 14 residues. Trimming left V 0 bases short and J 3 bases short, with 9 bases between. Germline V gene data show CDR1 as SGHTA and CDR2 as FQGNSA. CDR3 protein: CASSLALLDYEQYF. The CDR3 DNA sequence: TGTGCCAGCAGCTTAGCGCTTTTGGACTACGAGCAGTACTTC.

This clone was seen a few times. V gene TRBV5-4 combines with J gene TRBJ2-4; D is undetermined. CDR3 size: 14 residues. Trimming pared 1 base from V and 8 bases from J, leaving 13 bases between. Per germline, CDR1 SGHNT and CDR2 YYREEE (reference sequence). The CDR3, as DNA: TGTGCCAGCAGCTTGAATTCTCAAACCGACATTCAGTACTTC. Translating it yields CASSLNSQTDIQYF. Drawing the rest from reference TRBV5-4 and TRBJ2-4, the complete variable domain is ETGVTQSPTHLIKTRGQQVTLRCSSQSGHNTVSWYQQALGQGPQFIFQYYREEENGRGNFPPRFSGLQFPNYSSELNVNALELDDSALYLCASSLNSQTDIQYFGAGTRLSVL.

This chain uses TRBV14 with TRBJ2-1; 9 bases match TRBD2. V shed 1 base and J 3 bases; nucleotides not matched to a gene: 1. The CDR3 consists of 15 residues. From germline, CDR1 is SGHDN and CDR2 FVKESK. The CDR3 sequence is CASSQGGRDYNEQFF. The CDR3 nucleotides read TGTGCCAGCAGCCAAGGCGGGAGGGACTACAATGAGCAGTTCTTC.

The V call is TRBV10-2, the J call TRBJ2-7; D perhaps matches TRBD2 (6 bases). The germline V and J ends were trimmed by 4 bases and 0 bases, with 19 bases remaining between them. The CDR3 totals 17 residues. Germline V gene sequence: CDR1 WSHSY, CDR2 SAAADI. CDR3 residues: CASSVRWEGRSSYEQYF. The CDR3 DNA sequence: TGCGCCAGCAGTGTCCGTTGGGAAGGGAGGAGCTCCTACGAGCAGTACTTC.

The rearrangement uses TRBV7-6 and TRBJ1-2; the match to TRBD1 covers 12 bases. Germline CDR1 SGHVS, CDR2 FNYEAQ. J was trimmed by 10 bases and V by 4 bases; bases with no gene match: 7. This CDR3 is 14 amino acids long. The CDR3 sequence is CASSSPGQGAVYTF. CDR3 coding DNA: TGTGCCAGCAGCTCACCGGGACAGGGGGCCGTCTACACCTTC. Combining the CDR3 with reference TRBV7-6 and TRBJ1-2 gives the whole variable domain GAGVSQSPRYKVTKRGQDVALRCDPISGHVSLYWYRQALGQGPEFLTYFNYEAQQDKSGLPNDRFSAERPEGSISTLTIQRTEQRDSAMYRCASSSPGQGAVYTFGSGTRLTVV.

The CDR3 reads CASKTTGFGVYEQYF. The CDR3 DNA reads as TGCGCCAGCAAAACAACAGGGTTTGGGGTCTACGAGCAGTACTTC. This chain connects TRBV5-1 to TRBJ2-7; tentative D call: TRBD1 (6 bases). CDR3 size: 15 residues. In germline, CDR1 is SGHRS, CDR2 YFSETQ. Between the trimmed V and J ends, which lost 6 bases and 3 bases, there was a span of 19 bases.

The gene calls are TRBV5-4 and TRBJ2-5; TRBD1 agrees at 11 bases. The end of the DNA fits TRBJ2-7 better, so the J call may be wrong. CDR3 length equals 15 residues. Germline CDR1 is SGHNT and CDR2 is YYREEE (reference sequence). The CDR3 coding sequence is TGTGCCAGCAGACAAGGCGGGACAGGGGGTCACGAGCAGTACTTC. Encoded protein: CASRQGGTGGHEQYF.

Regarding this clone: Other nucleotide sequences in the sample specify the same CDR3. This sequence joins TRBV7-6 and TRBJ1-1; D is undetermined. Trimming stripped 1 base from V and 1 base from J, with 7 bases between. This CDR3 has 14 residues. The V gene's germline CDR1 is SGHVS and CDR2 FNYEAQ. CDR3: CASSLGQENTEAFF. Written as DNA, the CDR3 is TGTGCCAGCAGCTTAGGGCAAGAGAACACTGAAGCTTTCTTT.

The chain uses TRBV30 and TRBJ2-1; the D gene could be TRBD1 or TRBD2 (5 bases each). Trimming shortened V by 0 bases and J by 6 bases, and 12 bases separated the two germline ends. This CDR3 region has 14 residues. Germline V gives CDR1 GTSNPN, CDR2 SVGIG (reference sequence). The CDR3 DNA follows: TGTGCCTGGAGTGTAATAAGTGGGGGCAATGAGCAGTTCTTC. Its translation is CAWSVISGGNEQFF.

A single count supports this clone. J is TRBJ2-5 and V is TRBV7-2; 8 bases map to TRBD1. V was pared by 6 bases and J by 5 bases, with 14 bases of the junction left unmatched. Germline V gives CDR1 SGHTA, CDR2 FQGNSA. The CDR3 runs to 16 residues. The CDR3 bases are TGTGCCAGCAGGCTAGTAGCCGGGACAGGAGGGGAGACCCAGTACTTC. The encoded protein is CASRLVAGTGGETQYF.

This clone has more than one count but fewer than ten. This likely stems from a read error, as it lies one base from a far larger clone. The chain is built from TRBV4-2 and TRBJ2-3; no clear D gene. This CDR3 contains 17 residues. Germline V gene sequence: CDR1 LGHNA, CDR2 YNFKEQ. CDR3 nucleotides: TGTGCCTGCAGCCAAGTCGCGCTTGGCCTGCACACAGATACGCAGTATTTT. Encoded protein: CACSQVALGLHTDTQYF.

A few counts support this clone. The V call is TRBV6-5, the J call TRBJ2-2; TRBD2 aligns across 12 bases. This CDR3 contains 16 residues. Unmatched junction bases numbered 4, after V lost 2 bases and J lost 6 bases. Per the germline V gene, CDR1 is MNHEY and CDR2 is SVGAGI. The CDR3 region has the DNA TGTGCCAGCAGTTACAGACTAGCGGGAGTCGCCGGGGAGCTGTTTTTT. Protein product: CASSYRLAGVAGELFF.

The CDR3 here is CASSLARDRAQFF. CDR3 bases: TGCGCCAGCAGCTTGGCCAGAGACAGGGCCCAGTTCTTC. The rearrangement links TRBV5-1 to TRBJ2-1; 7 bases fit TRBD1. This CDR3 spans 13 amino acids. V was clipped by 0 bases and J by 13 bases; unmatched bases: 7. CDR1 and CDR2 from the germline V gene are SGHRS and YFSETQ.

The chain couples TRBV4-2 to TRBJ2-3, with no clear D. Germline V gene lookup returns CDR1 LGHNA and CDR2 YNFKEQ. V was shortened by 0 bases and J by 2 bases, with 18 bases between the two germline ends. The CDR3 has 18 residues. The CDR3 sequence is CASSQDLPGPTVTDTQYF. The CDR3, as DNA: TGTGCCAGCAGCCAAGATCTCCCCGGTCCCACCGTCACAGATACGCAGTATTTT.

This clone was picked up a small number of times. This sequence joins TRBV18 and TRBJ2-1; no firm D call. V was trimmed by 2 bases and J by 0 bases, leaving 8 bases between them. There are 15 residues in the CDR3. Germline assignment: CDR1 KGHSH and CDR2 LQKENI. DNA for the CDR3: TGTGCCAGCTCACCATCCACGAGCTCCTACAATGAGCAGTTCTTC. Translation: CASSPSTSSYNEQFF. Full variable domain (rest looked up from reference TRBV18 and TRBJ2-1): NAGVMQNPRHLVRRRGQEARLRCSPMKGHSHVYWYRQLPEEGLKFMVYLQKENIIDESGMPKERFSAEFPKEGPSILRIQQVVRGDSAAYFCASSPSTSSYNEQFFGPGTRLTVL.

The chain joins TRBV30 to TRBJ1-4, with 7 bases that match TRBD1. The V segment lost 3 bases and the J segment 8 bases; nucleotides outside the gene matches: 3. In germline, CDR1 is GTSNPN, CDR2 SVGIG (reference sequence). This CDR3 has 12 residues. The CDR3 protein is CAWRGQSEKLFF. The DNA for the CDR3 is TGTGCCTGGAGGGGACAGAGCGAAAAACTGTTTTTT. Full variable domain (missing parts from reference TRBV30 and TRBJ1-4): SQTIHQWPATLVQPVGSPLSLECTVEGTSNPNLYWYRQAAGRGLQLLFYSVGIGQISSEVPQNLSASRPQDRQFILSSKKLLLSDSGFYLCAWRGQSEKLFFGSGTQLSVL.

The chain couples TRBV30 to TRBJ2-5; D unresolved. The J call may be faulty, since TRBJ2-7 better matches the DNA end. Germline V gives CDR1 GTSNPN, CDR2 SVGIG (reference sequence). This CDR3 is built from 13 residues. CDR3 sequence reads: CAWSVGHTYEQYF. The CDR3 coding sequence is TGTGCCTGGAGTGTGGGTCACACCTACGAGCAGTACTTC.

This clone was counted only a few times. This chain joins TRBV12-5 and TRBJ2-1, with 7 bases that match TRBD1. The V and J ends lost 9 bases and 1 base, in that order; junction bases with no gene match: 6. The CDR3 extends over 14 amino acids. Germline CDR1 reads LGHNT; CDR2 reads FRNRAP. The CDR3 sequence: CASKDRASYNEQFF. The CDR3 coding sequence is TGTGCTAGCAAAGACAGGGCTTCCTACAATGAGCAGTTCTTC.

The chain carries TRBV5-6 and TRBJ2-2; D might be TRBD2 (6 bases). This CDR3 comprises 16 residues. Per the germline V gene, CDR1 is SGHDT and CDR2 is YYEEEE. Deletions cut 6 bases from V and 2 bases from J, with 17 bases between. The DNA for the CDR3 is TGTGCCAGCACCCGTGTGGGGGGATATAACACCGGGGAGCTGTTTTTT. Protein: CASTRVGGYNTGELFF.

This clone has only a few counts. This chain joins TRBV2 and TRBJ2-6; TRBD1 matches at 7 bases. V shed 9 bases and J 0 bases; nucleotides not matched to a gene: 8. CDR1 SNHLY and CDR2 FYNNEI come from the germline V gene. The CDR3 has 16 amino acids. The CDR3 region has the DNA TGTGCCAGAAGGGACAGCACCTTCTCTGGGGCCAACGTCCTGACTTTC. Its translation: CARRDSTFSGANVLTF.

This clone was observed many times. The chain carries TRBV25-1 and TRBJ2-7; the match to TRBD2 covers 8 bases. J lost 2 bases, V lost 3 bases, and 6 bases had no gene match. Germline V CDR1 and CDR2: MGHDK, SYGVNS. The CDR3 spans 15 residues. Written as DNA, the CDR3 is TGTGCCAGCAGTGACCTAGCGGGTGGGACCTACGAGCAGTACTTC. This translates into CASSDLAGGTYEQYF.

The rearrangement uses TRBV2 and TRBJ2-3; D is ambiguous. The V gene's germline CDR1 is SNHLY and CDR2 FYNNEI. The length of the CDR3 is 16 residues. The germline V and J ends were trimmed by 1 base and 5 bases, with 16 bases remaining between them. The CDR3 loop is CASSEVAMTLGDTQYF. The CDR3 coding sequence is TGTGCCAGCAGTGAAGTAGCCATGACCCTAGGAGATACGCAGTATTTT. Full variable domain (missing parts from reference TRBV2 and TRBJ2-3): EPEVTQTPSHQVTQMGQEVILRCVPISNHLYFYWYRQILGQKVEFLVSFYNNEISEKSEIFDDQFSVERPDGSNFTLKIRSTKLEDSAMYFCASSEVAMTLGDTQYFGPGTRLTVL.

The table lists this clone with many counts. The gene calls are TRBV7-3 and TRBJ2-5; 9 positions agree with TRBD2. From germline, CDR1 is SGHTA and CDR2 FQGTGA. The CDR3 has 15 residues. The J segment lost 7 bases and the V segment lost 3 bases, leaving 9 bases of the junction unmatched. CDR3: CASSFGASGTRTQYF. The CDR3, as DNA: TGTGCCAGCAGCTTCGGAGCTAGCGGGACCAGGACCCAGTACTTC. Together with reference TRBV7-3 and TRBJ2-5, the CDR3 gives the full variable domain: GAGVSQTPSNKVTEKGKYVELRCDPISGHTALYWYRQSLGQGPEFLIYFQGTGAADDSGLPNDRFFAVRPEGSVSTLKIQRTERGDSAVYLCASSFGASGTRTQYFGPGTRLLVL.